This T cell receptor (beta chain) stems from a study of cytomegalovirus exposure and HLA in healthy donors. The CDR3 spans 13 residues. V lost 10 bases, J lost 4 bases, and 16 bases lay in between. Germline lookup yields CDR1 LNHDA and CDR2 SQIVND (reference sequence). Study results and limitations: Presence/absence analyses assumed roughly uniform sequencing depth across donors, which may not hold.

The PCR used 60 Vbeta and 13 Jbeta primers. Under the authors' procedure: There were about 80 million unique TCR beta chains by a later count, and about 12 million of them were shared. Generated by immunoSEQ multiplex PCR, the TCRdb table keeps only in-frame clones and is missing some. The V and J calls and clone size were taken over from that table, and D and trimming were inferred from the DNA. The sample holds approximately 210,000 clones, roughly 78% seen once. In the case of this clone: Its target is unknown. The identical CDR3 is also encoded by other nucleotide sequences in the sample.

The sequence was obtained from a girl aged 5 to 17 in good health and CMV-seropositive. The sample comprised PBMCs. The rearrangement joins TRBV19 to TRBJ1-2; D is unresolved. CDR3 loop: CATEEKVGYGYTF. The CDR3 region has the DNA TGTGCCACCGAGGAAAAGGTGGGCTATGGCTACACCTTC.